The 31 T cell receptor beta chains below were found in one sample sequenced in a study of CD8+CD57+ T cells in acquired aplastic anemia. Genomic DNA constituted the template upon which TCR beta VDJ and CDR3 profiling was performed. TCRdb itself ran the reads through MiXCR, one entry per CDR3 protein. The table includes roughly 280,000 distinct CDR3 sequences, approximately 57% detected once. Whoever was chosen for sequencing had shown CD8+CD57+ cell expansion by flow cytometry. Source material: sorted CD4+, CD8+, or CD8+CD57+ T cells (not recorded which) from PBMCs. The receptor set was obtained from a human donor with aplastic anemia.

The CDR3 sequence: CSAQGPQVEQYF. The DNA of the CDR3 is TGCAGCGCCCAAGGGCCTCAAGTAGAGCAGTACTTC. This rearrangement joins TRBV29-1 to TRBJ2-7; D is undetermined. Germline assignment: CDR1 SQVTM and CDR2 ANQGSEA. The V end was cut by 7 bases, the J end by 7 bases, with 17 bases between. The CDR3 runs 12 residues.

CDR3 DNA sequence: TGTGCCAGCCGGGACAGGGGTCACTATGGCTACACCTTC. This sequence encodes CASRDRGHYGYTF. The chain employs TRBV7-9 and TRBJ1-2, with TRBD1 matching 10 bases. Germline CDR1 is SEHNR and CDR2 is FQNEAQ (reference sequence). The CDR3 runs 13 residues. V trimming: 8 bases; J trimming: 3 bases; junction bases outside the gene matches: 3.

This clonotype was observed a handful of times. J is TRBJ1-5 and V is TRBV7-9, with 8 bases fitting TRBD1. V shed 5 bases and J 7 bases; nucleotides not matched to a gene: 10. This CDR3 contains 15 residues. Germline CDR1 and CDR2: SEHNR and FQNEAQ (reference sequence). The CDR3 loop is CASSLSDREDQPQHF. The CDR3 DNA reads as TGTGCCAGCAGCCTATCGGACAGGGAGGACCAGCCCCAGCATTTT.

This clonotype was detected only a few times. The V and J genes are TRBV10-3 and TRBJ2-7; 9 bases are a match to TRBD1. Germline CDR1 and CDR2: ENHRY and SYGVKD. The CDR3 covers 15 residues. V trimming: 4 bases; J trimming: 3 bases; junction bases outside the gene matches: 7. The CDR3 nucleotides are TGTGCCATCAGTGCGCCGGGACAGGGTTACTACGAGCAGTACTTC. Translation: CAISAPGQGYYEQYF.

CDR3 nucleotides: TGTGCCAGCAGTGAGGGGGTGGGAGCCGGGGAGCTGTTTTTT. Translation gives CASSEGVGAGELFF. The genes are TRBV2 and TRBJ2-2; D possibly uses TRBD1 or TRBD2 (5 bases each). The V end lost 3 bases, the J end lost 6 bases, and 11 bases lay between the germline ends. This CDR3 has 14 amino acids. In germline, CDR1 is SNHLY, CDR2 FYNNEI.

This clonotype was seen ten or more times. The chain's CDR3 is CASSQGQAYEQYF. The DNA of the CDR3 is TGCGCCAGCAGCCAGGGACAAGCCTACGAGCAGTACTTC. The J gene is TRBJ2-7, the V gene TRBV4-1; D is possibly TRBD1 (6 bases). This CDR3 comprises 13 residues. In germline, CDR1 is MGHRA, CDR2 YSYEKL. V was pared by 3 bases and J by 2 bases, with 8 bases between.

Remarks on this clonotype: A much larger clone is a single base away; this may be a read error. This chain connects TRBV6-5 to TRBJ1-2; TRBD1 agrees at 7 bases. The CDR3 has 15 amino acids. Germline V CDR1 and CDR2: MNHEY, SVGAGI. As DNA, the CDR3 is TGTACCAGCAGTCGGGACAGCTCCCTAAACTATGGCTACACCTTC. Protein product: CTSSRDSSLNYGYTF.

This clonotype was counted many times. This chain connects TRBV20-1 to TRBJ2-1; 8 nucleotides agree with TRBD1. Germline V gene sequence: CDR1 DFQATT, CDR2 SNEGSKA (reference sequence). The junction had 8 bases not matched to a gene; V was cut back by 6 bases and J by 1 base. CDR3 length: 15 residues. CDR3 DNA: TGCAGTGCCGGCCTCTGGACAGGGTCCTACAATGAGCAGTTCTTC. It yields the protein CSAGLWTGSYNEQFF.

V is TRBV6-5 and J is TRBJ2-7, with 7 nucleotides matching TRBD1. Germline CDR1 is MNHEY and CDR2 is SVGAGI. The CDR3 loop spans 14 amino acids. V shed 3 bases, J shed 1 base, and the junction held 3 bases outside the gene matches. In nucleotides, the CDR3 is TGTGCCAGCAGTTATGGGGACAGTTCCTACGAGCAGTACTTC. Translating gives CASSYGDSSYEQYF.

This rearrangement joins TRBV2 to TRBJ2-7, with D possibly matching TRBD1 (6 bases). CDR1 SNHLY and CDR2 FYNNEI come from the germline V gene. Trimming took off 7 bases at V and 3 bases at J, with 10 bases between the two ends. This CDR3 spans 12 amino acids. CDR3 region: CASTGDYYEQYF. CDR3 bases: TGTGCCAGCACAGGGGATTACTACGAGCAGTACTTC.

This chain connects TRBV15 to TRBJ2-7; the D gene is possibly TRBD2 (6 bases). Deletions cut 1 base from V and 4 bases from J, with 14 bases between. Germline V gene data show CDR1 as LNHNV and CDR2 as YYDKDF (reference sequence). The CDR3 length is 15 residues. CDR3 DNA sequence: TGTGCCACCAGCAGAGTCTCTGGAGGGCAATACGAGCAGTACTTC. Its protein is CATSRVSGGQYEQYF.

In its sample, this clonotype was seen a few times. At one end the junction does not follow the germline gene, possibly because of a read error. The CDR3 loop reads CASRVPDTWELFF. As DNA, the CDR3 is TGTGCCAGCAGGGTACCTGACACCTGGGAGCTGTTTTTT. The chain employs TRBV7-2 and TRBJ2-2; unclear D gene. The CDR3 runs 13 residues. Germline-derived CDR1 and CDR2 are SGHTA and FQGNSA.

V and J are TRBV7-9 and TRBJ2-5, with D unclear. V gave up 4 bases and J gave up 5 bases, with 17 bases separating them. The CDR3 sequence is 15 residues long. Germline V lookup: CDR1 SEHNR, CDR2 FQNEAQ (reference sequence). The CDR3 is CASSSSGTAHETQYF. In DNA, the CDR3 is TGTGCCAGCAGCTCAAGTGGTACGGCCCATGAGACCCAGTACTTC.

In this sample, this clonotype turned up once. The chain recombines TRBV15 with TRBJ2-1; D possibly corresponds to TRBD1 (6 bases). The CDR3 runs 13 residues. Germline CDR1 LNHNV, CDR2 YYDKDF (reference sequence). The V and J ends lost 6 bases and 0 bases respectively, with 6 bases between them. The CDR3 nucleotides read TGTGCCACCAGGGACAGCTCCTACAATGAGCAGTTCTTC. Translation gives CATRDSSYNEQFF.

This clonotype showed up just once. The chain is built from TRBV25-1 and TRBJ2-7, with 9 bases that match TRBD1. Trimming at V came to 9 bases and at J to 0 bases, leaving 6 bases not matched to a gene. The V gene's germline CDR1 is MGHDK and CDR2 SYGVNS. This CDR3 has 14 residues. Here the CDR3 reads CASTTTGGSYEQYF. The CDR3 nucleotides read TGTGCCAGTACAACGACAGGGGGCTCCTACGAGCAGTACTTC.

The sample holds many counts of this clonotype. This chain joins TRBV20-1 and TRBJ2-2; no clear D. The germline gives CDR1 DFQATT, CDR2 SNEGSKA (reference sequence). V lost 3 bases and J 3 bases, leaving 11 bases between the germline ends. The CDR3 is 14 residues long. CDR3 DNA: TGCAGTGCTAGGGGCCCATACGACACCGGGGAGCTGTTTTTT. Residues: CSARGPYDTGELFF.

The sample holds a few counts of this clonotype. The chain recombines TRBV20-1 with TRBJ1-1, with D possibly being TRBD1 (6 bases). This CDR3 is 12 amino acids long. Trimming cost V 5 bases and J 10 bases, with 17 bases left between them. CDR1 is DFQATT, CDR2 SNEGSKA, per germline (reference sequence). In nucleotides, the CDR3 is TGCAGTGCTGGGGGCGGTAACGGGGGAGCTTTCTTT. Translation: CSAGGGNGGAFF.

The chain recombines TRBV7-2 with TRBJ2-3; 7 positions match TRBD1. The germline CDR1 and CDR2 sequences are SGHTA and FQGNSA. Unmatched junction bases numbered 4, after V lost 7 bases and J lost 0 bases. The CDR3 totals 14 residues. CDR3 bases: TGTGCCAGCAAACGGGGACAGAGCACAGATACGCAGTATTTT. Translation: CASKRGQSTDTQYF.

V gene TRBV19 combines with J gene TRBJ2-1, with TRBD2 matching over 9 bases. Germline V gene lookup returns CDR1 LNHDA and CDR2 SQIVND (reference sequence). This CDR3 spans 15 amino acids. J lost 1 base, V lost 4 bases, and 2 bases had no gene match. CDR3 loop: CASSNSGGSYNEQFF. In DNA form, the CDR3 reads TGTGCCAGTAGTAATAGCGGGGGATCCTACAATGAGCAGTTCTTC.

This clonotype was found a few times. The rearrangement links TRBV7-8 to TRBJ2-7; D gene unclear. The V gene lost 5 bases and the J gene lost 4 bases, with 9 bases spanning the gap. Germline V gene sequence: CDR1 SGHVS, CDR2 FQNEAQ. This CDR3 region has 12 residues. The CDR3 nucleotides read TGTGCCAGCAGCCCGAATCTGTACGAGCAGTACTTC. It specifies CASSPNLYEQYF. Supplemented by reference TRBV7-8 and TRBJ2-7, the full variable domain reads GAGVSQSPRYKVAKRGQDVALRCDPISGHVSLFWYQQALGQGPEFLTYFQNEAQLDKSGLPSDRFFAERPEGSVSTLKIQRTQQEDSAVYLCASSPNLYEQYFGPGTRLTVT.

The chain has TRBV24-1 and TRBJ2-1; either TRBD1 or TRBD2 may supply D (5 bases each). The CDR3 covers 17 residues. The V end was cut by 1 base, the J end by 7 bases, with 19 bases between. The germline CDR1 and CDR2 sequences are KGHDR and SFDVKD. CDR3 DNA: TGTGCCACCAGTGATTTCCCACCGGGACGGCCTTTGAATGAGCAGTTCTTC. Protein: CATSDFPPGRPLNEQFF.

The chain combines TRBV5-1 with TRBJ1-6; TRBD1 might be the D (6 bases). Germline CDR1 and CDR2: SGHRS and YFSETQ. The V end lost 4 bases, the J end lost 7 bases, and 18 bases lay between the germline ends. The CDR3 is made up of 16 amino acids. CDR3 nucleotide sequence: TGCGCCAGCAGCCCGGACCAGGGGACCGAGAATTCACCCCTCCACTTT. Translated: CASSPDQGTENSPLHF.

A word on this clonotype: This likely comes from a read error, as the CDR3 has no conserved phenylalanine or tryptophan at its end. The chain combines TRBV20-1 with TRBJ2-3; the D is unclear. This CDR3 region has 17 residues. Per germline, CDR1 DFQATT and CDR2 SNEGSKA (reference sequence). CDR3 coding DNA: TGCAGCGCTAGAGCCCTCAGCGTACCTATCACCACAGATACGCAGTATTCT. As protein: CSARALSVPITTDTQYS.

Only a few counts were recorded for this clonotype. V usage is TRBV19 and J usage is TRBJ2-3; no definite D call. This CDR3 spans 12 amino acids. Trimming shortened V by 7 bases and J by 0 bases, and 5 bases separated the two germline ends. Germline CDR1 is LNHDA and CDR2 is SQIVND (reference sequence). CDR3: CASIGSTDTQYF. The CDR3 DNA follows: TGTGCCAGTATCGGGAGCACAGATACGCAGTATTTT.

This clonotype has a handful of counts. This sequence joins TRBV10-1 and TRBJ2-7, with a possible D match to TRBD2 (5 bases). Germline lookup yields CDR1 WNHNN and CDR2 SYGVQD (reference sequence). The ends were cut back, 7 bases at V and 1 base at J, with 17 bases in the middle. The CDR3 length is 15 residues. Here the CDR3 reads CASTIWRVGSYEQYF. The CDR3 coding sequence is TGCGCCAGCACGATATGGCGGGTGGGGTCCTACGAGCAGTACTTC.

This rearrangement joins TRBV6-1 to TRBJ2-7; 7 bases align to TRBD1. The CDR3 is 13 amino acids. The V and J ends lost 8 bases and 3 bases, in that order; junction bases with no gene match: 7. The germline V gene encodes CDR1 MNHNS and CDR2 SASEGT. CDR3 sequence (DNA): TGTGCCAGCGGAACGGGACAGTTCTACGAGCAGTACTTC. Its protein product is CASGTGQFYEQYF.

The chain joins TRBV11-2 to TRBJ1-1; D not resolved. This CDR3 spans 17 amino acids. CDR1 and CDR2 (germline): SGHAT, FQNNGV. V was trimmed by 1 base and J by 0 bases, leaving 15 bases between them. The CDR3 loop is CASSLAAPRSMNTEAFF. The CDR3, as DNA: TGTGCCAGCAGCTTAGCGGCGCCCAGAAGCATGAACACTGAAGCTTTCTTT.

The chain carries TRBV20-1 and TRBJ2-7; TRBD2 aligns across 11 bases. The CDR3 loop spans 15 amino acids. Per the germline V gene, CDR1 is DFQATT and CDR2 is SNEGSKA (reference sequence). J lost 6 bases, V lost 3 bases, and 10 bases had no gene match. The CDR3 loop reads CSASGLAGGTSEQYF. The CDR3, as DNA: TGCAGTGCTAGCGGTCTAGCGGGGGGAACCAGCGAGCAGTACTTC.

The chain couples TRBV7-8 to TRBJ2-7; the match to TRBD1 covers 10 bases. CDR3 length equals 16 residues. The J segment lost 2 bases and the V segment lost 1 base, leaving 5 bases of the junction unmatched. Germline V lookup: CDR1 SGHVS, CDR2 FQNEAQ. The CDR3 sequence: CASSLDGTGAPYEQYF. Written as DNA, the CDR3 is TGTGCCAGCAGCTTAGACGGGACAGGGGCTCCCTACGAGCAGTACTTC.

This clonotype was recorded at least ten times. CDR3 bases: TGTGCCAGCAGCTTAGTTCTAGCGGGAGGGCAGAGTTTTAAGACCCAGTACTTC. Encoded protein: CASSLVLAGGQSFKTQYF. V is TRBV7-8 and J is TRBJ2-5; 12 bases are shared with TRBD2. The germline gives CDR1 SGHVS, CDR2 FQNEAQ. The CDR3 extends over 18 amino acids. The V gene end was trimmed by 1 base and the J gene end by 6 bases; junction bases not matched to a gene: 12.

About this clonotype itself: Relative to the germline gene, one junction end is altered; a read error may explain this. CDR3 DNA sequence: TGTGCCAGCAGCTTAGCACTAGCGGGGGGAGCCTACGAGCTGTACTTC. Its translation is CASSLALAGGAYELYF. This chain links TRBV7-8 with TRBJ2-7; 12 nucleotides line up with TRBD2. The CDR3 is 16 amino acids. Germline V gene sequence: CDR1 SGHVS, CDR2 FQNEAQ.